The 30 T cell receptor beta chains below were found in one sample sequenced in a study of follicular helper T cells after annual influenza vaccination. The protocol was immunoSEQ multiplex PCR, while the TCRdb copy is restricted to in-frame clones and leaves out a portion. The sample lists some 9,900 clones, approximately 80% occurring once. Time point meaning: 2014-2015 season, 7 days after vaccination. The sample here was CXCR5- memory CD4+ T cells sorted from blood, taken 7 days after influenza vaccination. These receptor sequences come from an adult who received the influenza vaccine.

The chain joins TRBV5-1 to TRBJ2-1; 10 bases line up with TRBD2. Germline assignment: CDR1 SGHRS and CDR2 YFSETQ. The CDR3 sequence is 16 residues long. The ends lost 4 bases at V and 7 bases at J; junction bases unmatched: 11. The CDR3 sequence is CASSTQRLAGGNEQFF. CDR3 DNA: TGCGCCAGCAGCACCCAAAGACTAGCGGGTGGAAATGAGCAGTTCTTC. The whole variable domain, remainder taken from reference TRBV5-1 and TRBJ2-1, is KAGVTQTPRYLIKTRGQQVTLSCSPISGHRSVSWYQQTPGQGLQFLFEYFSETQRNKGNFPGRFSGRQFSNSRSEMNVSTLELGDSALYLCASSTQRLAGGNEQFFGPGTRLTVL.

The CDR3 sequence: CASSGGLAGGENEQFF. In nucleotides, the CDR3 is TGTGCCAGCAGTGGGGGACTAGCGGGAGGAGAGAATGAGCAGTTCTTC. The chain uses TRBV2 and TRBJ2-1; 15 bases agree with TRBD2. The V gene's germline CDR1 is SNHLY and CDR2 FYNNEI. The CDR3 runs 16 residues. V dropped 4 bases and J dropped 7; count of bases not matched to a gene: 5.

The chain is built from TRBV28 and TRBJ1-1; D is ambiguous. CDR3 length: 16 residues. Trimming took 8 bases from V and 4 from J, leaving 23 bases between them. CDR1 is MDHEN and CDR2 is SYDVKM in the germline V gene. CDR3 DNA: TGTGCCAGCTGGCCGCATGCAACCCCTCGCCCCACTGAAGCTTTCTTT. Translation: CASWPHATPRPTEAFF.

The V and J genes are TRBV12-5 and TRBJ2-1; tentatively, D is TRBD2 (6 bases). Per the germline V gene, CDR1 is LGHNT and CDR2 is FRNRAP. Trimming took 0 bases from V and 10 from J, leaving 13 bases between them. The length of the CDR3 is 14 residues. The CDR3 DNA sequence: TGTGCTAGTGGTTTGGTTAACGGGGGTAGGGAGCAGTTCTTC. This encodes CASGLVNGGREQFF.

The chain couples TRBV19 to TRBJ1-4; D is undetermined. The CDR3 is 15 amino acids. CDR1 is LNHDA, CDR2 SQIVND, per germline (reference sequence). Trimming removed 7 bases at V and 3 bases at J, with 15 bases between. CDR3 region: CASISGRVANEKLFF. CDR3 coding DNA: TGTGCCAGTATATCCGGACGGGTGGCTAATGAAAAACTGTTTTTT.

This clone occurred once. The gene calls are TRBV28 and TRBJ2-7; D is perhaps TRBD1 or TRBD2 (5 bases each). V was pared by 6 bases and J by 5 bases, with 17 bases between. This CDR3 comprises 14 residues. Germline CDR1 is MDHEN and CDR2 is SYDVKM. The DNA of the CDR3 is TGTGCCAGCAGGCCCGGGACCACCCAGGACGAGCAGTACTTC. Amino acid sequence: CASRPGTTQDEQYF. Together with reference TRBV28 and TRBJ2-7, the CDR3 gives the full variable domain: DVKVTQSSRYLVKRTGEKVFLECVQDMDHENMFWYRQDPGLGLRLIYFSYDVKMKEKGDIPEGYSVSREKKERFSLILESASTNQTSMYLCASRPGTTQDEQYFGPGTRLTVT.

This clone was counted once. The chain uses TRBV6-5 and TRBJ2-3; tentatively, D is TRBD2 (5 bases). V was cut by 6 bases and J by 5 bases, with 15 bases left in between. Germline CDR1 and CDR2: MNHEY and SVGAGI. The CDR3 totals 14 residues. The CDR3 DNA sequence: TGTGCCAGCAGCAAGGACTCCCACCTAGATACGCAGTATTTT. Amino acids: CASSKDSHLDTQYF.

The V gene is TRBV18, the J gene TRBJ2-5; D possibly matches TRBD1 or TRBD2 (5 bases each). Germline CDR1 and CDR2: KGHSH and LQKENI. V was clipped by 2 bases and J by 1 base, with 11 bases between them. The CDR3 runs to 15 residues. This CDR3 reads CASSPEGMAQETQYF. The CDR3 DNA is TGTGCCAGCTCACCAGAGGGGATGGCCCAAGAGACCCAGTACTTC.

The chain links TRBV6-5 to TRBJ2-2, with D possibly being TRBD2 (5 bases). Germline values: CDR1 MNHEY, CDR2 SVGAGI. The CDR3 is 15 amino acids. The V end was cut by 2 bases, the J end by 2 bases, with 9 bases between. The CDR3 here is CASSYEGSNTGELFF. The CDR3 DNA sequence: TGTGCCAGCAGTTACGAGGGATCCAACACCGGGGAGCTGTTTTTT.

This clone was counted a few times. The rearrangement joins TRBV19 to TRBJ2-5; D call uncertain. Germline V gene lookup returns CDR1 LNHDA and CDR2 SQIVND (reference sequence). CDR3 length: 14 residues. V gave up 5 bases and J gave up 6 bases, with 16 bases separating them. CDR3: CASSDTPMQKTQYF. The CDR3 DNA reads TGTGCCAGTAGTGACACACCGATGCAGAAGACCCAGTACTTC.

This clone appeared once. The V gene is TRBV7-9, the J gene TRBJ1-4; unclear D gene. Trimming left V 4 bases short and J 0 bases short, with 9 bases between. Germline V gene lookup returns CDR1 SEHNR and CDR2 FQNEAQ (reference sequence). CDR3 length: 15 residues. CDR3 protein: CASSYTIATNEKLFF. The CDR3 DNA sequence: TGTGCCAGCAGCTACACGATAGCAACTAATGAAAAACTGTTTTTT.

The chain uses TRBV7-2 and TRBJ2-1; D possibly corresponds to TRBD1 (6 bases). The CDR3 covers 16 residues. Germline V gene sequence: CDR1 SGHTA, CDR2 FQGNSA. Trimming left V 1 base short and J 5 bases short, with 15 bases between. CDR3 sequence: CASSLGRGQRNNEQFF. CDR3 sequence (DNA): TGTGCCAGCAGCTTAGGCCGAGGACAGCGTAACAATGAGCAGTTCTTC.

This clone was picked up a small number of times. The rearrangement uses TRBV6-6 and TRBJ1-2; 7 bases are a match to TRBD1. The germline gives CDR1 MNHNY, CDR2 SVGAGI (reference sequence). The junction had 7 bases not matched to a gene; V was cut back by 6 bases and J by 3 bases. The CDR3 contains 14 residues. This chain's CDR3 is CASSRGTADYGYTF. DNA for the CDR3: TGTGCCAGCAGCCGCGGGACAGCTGACTATGGCTACACCTTC.

The CDR3 DNA is TGCGCCAGCCCCGGCGGGCTAGCGGGGGGCGAGCAGTACTTC. This sequence encodes CASPGGLAGGEQYF. This rearrangement joins TRBV10-1 to TRBJ2-7, with TRBD2 identical over 11 bases. V gave up 8 bases and J gave up 6 bases; unmatched junction bases: 9. The germline gives CDR1 WNHNN, CDR2 SYGVQD (reference sequence). This CDR3 has 14 amino acids.

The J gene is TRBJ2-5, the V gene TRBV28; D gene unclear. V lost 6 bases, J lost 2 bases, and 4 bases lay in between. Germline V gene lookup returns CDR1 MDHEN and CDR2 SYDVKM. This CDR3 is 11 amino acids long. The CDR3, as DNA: TGTGCCAGCAGGGGACAAGAGACCCAGTACTTC. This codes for CASRGQETQYF.

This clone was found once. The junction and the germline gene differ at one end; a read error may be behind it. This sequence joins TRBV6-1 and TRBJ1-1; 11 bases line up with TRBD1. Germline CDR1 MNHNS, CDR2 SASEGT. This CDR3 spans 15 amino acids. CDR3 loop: CASSAGTGGNPEAFF. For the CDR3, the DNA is TGTGCCAGCAGCGCCGGGACAGGGGGGAACCCTGAAGCTTTCTTT.

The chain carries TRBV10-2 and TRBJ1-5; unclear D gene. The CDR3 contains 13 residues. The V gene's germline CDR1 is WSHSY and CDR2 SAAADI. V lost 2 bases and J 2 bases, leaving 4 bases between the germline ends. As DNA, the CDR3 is TGCGCCAGCAGTGAGACAGGCAATCAGCCCCAGCATTTT. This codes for CASSETGNQPQHF.

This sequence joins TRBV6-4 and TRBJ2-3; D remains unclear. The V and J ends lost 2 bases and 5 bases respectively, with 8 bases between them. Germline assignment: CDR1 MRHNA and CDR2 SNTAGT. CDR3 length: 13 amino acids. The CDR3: CASSDSQIDTQYF. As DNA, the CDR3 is TGTGCCAGCAGTGACAGCCAGATAGATACGCAGTATTTT.

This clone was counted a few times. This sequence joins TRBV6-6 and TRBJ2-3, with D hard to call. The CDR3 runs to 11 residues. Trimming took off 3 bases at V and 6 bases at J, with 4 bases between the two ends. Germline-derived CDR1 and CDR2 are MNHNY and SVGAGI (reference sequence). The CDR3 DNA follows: TGTGCCAGCAGTTATGGGGATACGCAGTATTTT. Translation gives CASSYGDTQYF.

CDR3 DNA sequence: TGTGCCAGCAGCCCCCGGGCAGGGTCTAATGAAAAACTGTTTTTT. Protein sequence: CASSPRAGSNEKLFF. V is TRBV7-2 and J is TRBJ1-4; tentative D call: TRBD1 (5 bases). Trimming pared 5 bases from V and 3 bases from J, leaving 13 bases between. Germline V gives CDR1 SGHTA, CDR2 FQGNSA. CDR3 length: 15 amino acids.

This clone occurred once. The CDR3, as DNA: TGTGCCAGTAGTGTCTACGGACAGGGGGGAACCTCTGGGGCCAACGTCCTGACTTTC. It translates to CASSVYGQGGTSGANVLTF. This chain links TRBV19 with TRBJ2-6; 10 bases are shared with TRBD1. The CDR3 covers 19 residues. Losses at the gene ends were 5 bases for V and 0 bases for J; bases not matched to a gene: 10. Germline V lookup: CDR1 LNHDA, CDR2 SQIVND (reference sequence).

The CDR3 spells CASSLSFGRNTEAFF. CDR3 nucleotides: TGTGCCAGCAGTTTATCTTTCGGACGGAACACTGAAGCTTTCTTT. The chain uses TRBV28 and TRBJ1-1; D gene unclear. This CDR3 is 15 amino acids long. Per the germline V gene, CDR1 is MDHEN and CDR2 is SYDVKM. The V and J ends lost 1 base and 1 base respectively, with 10 bases between them.

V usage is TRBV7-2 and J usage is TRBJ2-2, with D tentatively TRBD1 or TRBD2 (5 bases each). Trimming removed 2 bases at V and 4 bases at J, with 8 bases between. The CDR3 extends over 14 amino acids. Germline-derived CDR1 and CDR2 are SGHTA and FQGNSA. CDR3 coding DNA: TGTGCCAGCAGCTTATCTGGGACCACCGGGGAGCTGTTTTTT. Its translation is CASSLSGTTGELFF.

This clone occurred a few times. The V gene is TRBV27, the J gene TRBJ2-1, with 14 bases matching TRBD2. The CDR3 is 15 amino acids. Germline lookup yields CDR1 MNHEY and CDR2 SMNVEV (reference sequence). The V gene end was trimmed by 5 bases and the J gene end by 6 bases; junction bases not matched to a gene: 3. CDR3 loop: CASSVTSGRVNEQFF. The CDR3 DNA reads TGTGCCAGCAGTGTGACTAGCGGGAGGGTCAATGAGCAGTTCTTC.

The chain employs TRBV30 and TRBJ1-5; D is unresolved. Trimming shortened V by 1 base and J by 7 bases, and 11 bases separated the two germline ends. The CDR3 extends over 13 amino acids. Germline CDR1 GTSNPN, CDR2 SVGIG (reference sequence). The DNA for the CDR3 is TGTGCCTGGAGTGGGTCTTCCGACCAGCCCCAGCATTTT. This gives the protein CAWSGSSDQPQHF.

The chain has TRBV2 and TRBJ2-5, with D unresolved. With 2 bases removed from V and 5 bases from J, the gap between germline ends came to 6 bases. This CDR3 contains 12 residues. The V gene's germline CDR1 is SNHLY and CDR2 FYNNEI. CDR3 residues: CASSESGETQYF. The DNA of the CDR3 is TGTGCCAGCAGTGAATCCGGGGAGACCCAGTACTTC.

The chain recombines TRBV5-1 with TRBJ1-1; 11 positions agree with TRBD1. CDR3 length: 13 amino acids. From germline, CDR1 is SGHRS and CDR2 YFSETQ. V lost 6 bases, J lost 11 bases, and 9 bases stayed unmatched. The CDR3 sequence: CASTQGQGVSAFF. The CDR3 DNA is TGCGCCAGCACCCAGGGACAGGGGGTTTCTGCTTTCTTT. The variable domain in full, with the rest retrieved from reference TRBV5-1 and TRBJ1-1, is KAGVTQTPRYLIKTRGQQVTLSCSPISGHRSVSWYQQTPGQGLQFLFEYFSETQRNKGNFPGRFSGRQFSNSRSEMNVSTLELGDSALYLCASTQGQGVSAFFGQGTRLTVV.

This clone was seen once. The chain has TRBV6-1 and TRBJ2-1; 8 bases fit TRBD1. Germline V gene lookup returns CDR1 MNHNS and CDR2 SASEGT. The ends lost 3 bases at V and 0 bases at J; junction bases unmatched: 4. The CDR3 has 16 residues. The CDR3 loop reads CASSEPTGGSYNEQFF. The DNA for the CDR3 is TGTGCCAGCAGTGAGCCCACAGGGGGCTCCTACAATGAGCAGTTCTTC.

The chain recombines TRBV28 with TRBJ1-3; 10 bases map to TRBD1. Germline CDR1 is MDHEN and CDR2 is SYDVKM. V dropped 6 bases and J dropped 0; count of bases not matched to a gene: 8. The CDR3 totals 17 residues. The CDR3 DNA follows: TGTGCCAGCAGCCCTACCGGGACAGGGGACTCTGGAAACACCATATATTTT. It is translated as CASSPTGTGDSGNTIYF.

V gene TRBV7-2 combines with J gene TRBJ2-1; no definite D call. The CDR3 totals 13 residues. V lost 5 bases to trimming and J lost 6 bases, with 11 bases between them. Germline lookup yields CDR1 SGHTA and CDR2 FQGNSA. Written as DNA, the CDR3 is TGTGCCAGCAGCCTTAGCACGGTCAATGAGCAGTTCTTC. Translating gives CASSLSTVNEQFF.